This paragraph reports one T cell receptor beta chain. Measured with immunoSEQ multiplex PCR; TCRdb has only the in-frame clones, and not every one. The sample carries approximately 350,000 clones, 83% recorded once. The data originate from a study of Ad26.COV2.S vaccination and SARS-CoV-2 variants. Overall study: Vaccine-arm donor from the placebo-controlled COV1001 Ad26.COV2.S trial.

The CDR3 is 14 residues long. Treatment here: some 20 received Ad26.COV2.S at low or high dose, single or two shots; about 5 received placebo; per-sample allocation not given. Day 63 after the first injection of vaccine or placebo was the sampling time. Donation came from an adult in Boston who was aged 18-55 years. The rearrangement uses TRBV21-1 and TRBJ1-5. TRBV21-1 is classified as a pseudogene. The TCR was taken from a person aged 18-65 years who received the Ad26.COV2.S COVID-19 vaccine or a placebo. The sample was peripheral blood, taken in a trial of Ad26.COV2.S vaccine versus placebo. CDR3: CASSKTVADGLSGF. For the CDR3, the DNA is TGTGCCAGCAGCAAAACTGTAGCGGACGGCCTTTCAGGTTTT.